These T cell receptor beta chains were read from a single sample in a study of Ad26.COV2.S vaccination and SARS-CoV-2 variants. This table comes from immunoSEQ multiplex PCR, and its TCRdb copy is limited to in-frame clones, with some not included. The data show some 460,000 clones, about nine tenths seen once. The material was peripheral blood, obtained in a trial of Ad26.COV2.S vaccine versus placebo. The receptor source for this set is a person aged 18-60 years who received the Ad26.COV2.S COVID-19 vaccine or a placebo. The CDR3 runs from the conserved cysteine through the conserved F or W.

cdr3_length,v_call,cdr3_aa
11,TRBV29-1,CSVQVGETQYF
14,TRBV15,CATSRRLDQETQYF
14,TRBV28,CASSPGTVAGELFF
16,TRBV7-2,CASSKTTGGLSYEQYF
15,TRBV14,CASSITVDRTDTQYF
15,TRBV7-2,CASSLGSGGLETQYF
14,TRBV7-7,CASSLESSNTEAFF
14,TRBV5-1,CASSFGVPSYEQYF
15,TRBV7-9,CASSLKGATNEKLFF
11,TRBV6-6,CASLDRNTQYF
14,TRBV7-2,CASSPQGVSYEQYF
14,TRBV9,CASSVGEGKSGYTF
15,TRBV3-1/TRBV3-2,CASSQVPSGRYEQYF
18,TRBV2,CASMSRSHGGSFFYGYTF
13,TRBV30,CAWTQAGAAEQYF
14,TRBV10-1,CASSGQPGAGGYTF
12,TRBV2,CASSPSPQRQYF